This T cell receptor (beta chain) was identified during a study of blood T cell repertoires in COVID-19. Produced via immunoSEQ multiplex PCR; TCRdb's table is partial and in-frame only. This sample has roughly 200,000 clones, with 80% to 85% found just once. This TCR was recovered from a man between 40 and 49 years old with acute or convalescent COVID-19. Source material: peripheral blood.

The CDR3 region is CASSLGQGYATNEKLFF. The DNA of the CDR3 is TGTGCCAGCAGTTTAGGACAGGGGTATGCAACTAATGAAAAACTGTTTTTT. This rearrangement joins TRBV27 to TRBJ1-4; 9 positions agree with TRBD1. This CDR3 comprises 17 residues. V lost 2 bases to trimming and J lost 0 bases; unmatched junction nucleotides: 4. From germline, CDR1 is MNHEY and CDR2 SMNVEV (reference sequence).